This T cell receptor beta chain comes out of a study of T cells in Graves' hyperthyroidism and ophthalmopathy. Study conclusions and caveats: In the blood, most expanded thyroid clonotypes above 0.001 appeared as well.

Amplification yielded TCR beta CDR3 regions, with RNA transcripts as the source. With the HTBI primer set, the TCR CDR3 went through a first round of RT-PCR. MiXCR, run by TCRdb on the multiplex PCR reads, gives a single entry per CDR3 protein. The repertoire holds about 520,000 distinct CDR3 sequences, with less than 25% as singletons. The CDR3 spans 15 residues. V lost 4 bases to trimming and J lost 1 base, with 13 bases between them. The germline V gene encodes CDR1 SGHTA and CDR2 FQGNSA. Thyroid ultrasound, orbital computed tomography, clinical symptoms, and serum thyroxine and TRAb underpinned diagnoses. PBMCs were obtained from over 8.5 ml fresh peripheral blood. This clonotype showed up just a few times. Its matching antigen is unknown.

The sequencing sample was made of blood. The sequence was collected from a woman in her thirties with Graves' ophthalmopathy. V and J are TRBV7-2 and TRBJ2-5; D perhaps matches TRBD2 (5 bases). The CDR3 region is CASSSDTGFQETQYF. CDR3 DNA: TGTGCCAGCAGCTCAGATACGGGATTCCAAGAGACCCAGTACTTC.